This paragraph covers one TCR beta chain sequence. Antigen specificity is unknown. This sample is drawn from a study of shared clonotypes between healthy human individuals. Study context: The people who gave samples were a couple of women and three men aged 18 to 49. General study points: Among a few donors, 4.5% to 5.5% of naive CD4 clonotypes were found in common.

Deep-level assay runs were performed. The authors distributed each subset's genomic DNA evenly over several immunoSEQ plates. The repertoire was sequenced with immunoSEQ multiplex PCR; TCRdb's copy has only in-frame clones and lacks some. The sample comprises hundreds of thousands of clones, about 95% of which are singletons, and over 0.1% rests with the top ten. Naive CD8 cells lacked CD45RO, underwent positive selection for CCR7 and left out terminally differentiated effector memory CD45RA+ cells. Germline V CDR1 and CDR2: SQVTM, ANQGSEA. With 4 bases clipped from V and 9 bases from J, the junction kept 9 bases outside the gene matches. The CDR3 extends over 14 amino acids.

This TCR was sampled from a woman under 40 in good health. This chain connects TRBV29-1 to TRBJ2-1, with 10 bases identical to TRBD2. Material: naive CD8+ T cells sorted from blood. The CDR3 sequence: CSVVPSGRLGEQFF. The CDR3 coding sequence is TGCAGCGTTGTACCTAGCGGGAGATTGGGTGAGCAGTTCTTC.